This TCR beta chain came from a study of shared clonotypes between healthy human individuals. Here immunoSEQ multiplex PCR was the method, and the copy in TCRdb shows in-frame clones only, minus some. The sample consists of over 700,000 clones, 72% of them appearing once. The germline V gene encodes CDR1 SGHRS and CDR2 YFSETQ. The V gene lost 2 bases and the J gene lost 4 bases, with 9 bases spanning the gap. The CDR3 loop spans 14 amino acids. For this clone: The antigen is not known.

The study separated CD4+ cells into CD45RA+ naive and CD45RA-negative memory subsets. Study-wide results and limits: Relative to memory subsets, naive subsets generally showed larger estimated richness.

This chain links TRBV5-1 with TRBJ2-2; no reliable D call. Sequencing used memory CD4+ T cells sorted from blood. Subset indicated: CD45RA-negative fraction. The TCR comes from a young woman in good health. CDR3 coding DNA: TGCGCCAGCAGCTTCCCCGGAGCCACCGGGGAGCTGTTTTTT. It yields the protein CASSFPGATGELFF.